Listed below are T cell receptor beta chains from one sample, sequenced in a study of human T cells and chemical hapten exposure. TCRdb reanalysed the RACE reads using MiXCR and keeps one entry per CDR3 protein. Found here are about 68,000 distinct CDR3 sequences, 11% of them singletons; the top ten hold approximately 5.5%. The sequenced sample was whole blood, obtained in connection with sensitization to the hapten diphenylcyclopropenone (DPC). The source of these receptors is a woman aged 50 to 65 with alopecia areata. Some clones in this sample may be carry-over from other donors' samples. Both conserved end residues are part of each CDR3. A D gene is named only where the DNA matches it firmly. The size entry is marked missing in some rows and otherwise reads once, few, many or a size class.

cdr3_nt cdr3_aa clone_size d_call j_call v_call
TGCGCCAGCAGTACGGACAGCTATGGCTACACCTTC CASSTDSYGYTF few . TRBJ1-2 TRBV5-1
TGTGCCAGCAGTTTCGCACAGATAAACACCGGGGAGCTGTTTTTT CASSFAQINTGELFF few . TRBJ2-2 TRBV28
TGTGCCAGTGCCCCCCTCAGTGGACGGGACACTGAAGCTTTCTTT CASAPLSGRDTEAFF many . TRBJ1-1 TRBV12-3/TRBV12-4
TGTGCCAGCAGCCAGCTAGCGGGCGAGCAGTACTTC CASSQLAGEQYF . TRBD2 TRBJ2-7 TRBV3-1
TGTGCCAGCAGCTTAAGTTCGACTAGCGGGGCGTATACGCAGTATTTT CASSLSSTSGAYTQYF few TRBD2 TRBJ2-3 TRBV7-2
TGTGCCAGCAGCTTAGGGCCCGTCGGGGAGCTGTTTTTT CASSLGPVGELFF many . TRBJ2-2 TRBV7-2
TGTGCCAGCAGCCAAGATATCCGTACGCAGTATTTT CASSQDIRTQYF many . TRBJ2-3 TRBV14
TGTGCCAGTGGAGAACAGGGGGCGGATACGCAGTATTTT CASGEQGADTQYF . TRBD1 TRBJ2-3 TRBV19
TGCAGTGCTAGAATTCGACAGGGGAATGAAAAACTGTTTTTT CSARIRQGNEKLFF few TRBD1 TRBJ1-4 TRBV20-1
TGTGCCAGCAGCTTAACTGCGCGGGGGGGCCTGGATGAGCAGTTCTTC CASSLTARGGLDEQFF . TRBD2 TRBJ2-1 TRBV7-6
TGTGCCAGCAGCGTAGCGACAGCCAATTCACCCCTCCACTTT CASSVATANSPLHF many . TRBJ1-6 TRBV9
TGTGCCAGCAGTTCCCCCCCGGGACAGGGCTCCACAGATACGCAGTATTTT CASSSPPGQGSTDTQYF many TRBD1 TRBJ2-3 TRBV12-3/TRBV12-4
TGTGCCAGCAGCGACAGGGGCTACAATGAGCAGTTCTTC CASSDRGYNEQFF many TRBD1 TRBJ2-1 TRBV13
TGTGCCAGCAGTTACGGCGCGGGTAGCACAGATACGCAGTATTTT CASSYGAGSTDTQYF . . TRBJ2-3 TRBV6-6
TGTGCCAGCAGCAAGGACAGGGGGGCCTACGAGCAGTACTTC CASSKDRGAYEQYF . TRBD1 TRBJ2-7 TRBV7-3
TGTGCCAGCAGCTTACCTCTAGCGGGGGCTCCGAACACCGGGGAGCTGTTTTTT CASSLPLAGAPNTGELFF many TRBD2 TRBJ2-2 TRBV7-2
TGCAGTGCTAGGAGACAGGGGGCTTCACCCCTCCACTTT CSARRQGASPLHF . TRBD1 TRBJ1-6 TRBV20-1
TGTGCCAGCAGCTTGGGTCAAACTTTGGGAGAGACCCAGTACTTC CASSLGQTLGETQYF many . TRBJ2-5 TRBV13
TGTGCCAGCAGCCGACTCGACAATGAGCAGTTCTTC CASSRLDNEQFF many . TRBJ2-1 TRBV7-8
TGTGCCAGCATCAGGATGGACAGTCCCTACGAGCAGTACTTC CASIRMDSPYEQYF few . TRBJ2-7 TRBV5-6
TGTGCCACCAGTGATTCCCGAGGACAGGGGACGGAGACCCAGTACTTC CATSDSRGQGTETQYF many TRBD1 TRBJ2-5 TRBV24-1
TGTGCCAGCAGCCCCAACGAGGACCGTGAAAAACTGTTTTTT CASSPNEDREKLFF few . TRBJ1-4 TRBV5-6
TGTGCCAGCTCACTAGGACAGGGGATTTACCAAGAGACCCAGTACTTC CASSLGQGIYQETQYF few TRBD1 TRBJ2-5 TRBV18
TGTGCCAGCAGTGACCGGACAGGGGGGAACTATGGCTACACCTTC CASSDRTGGNYGYTF many TRBD1 TRBJ1-2 TRBV25-1
TGTGCCAGCAGTTACTCAGGGGCGGAGGGGCGCAATGAGCAGTTCTTC CASSYSGAEGRNEQFF . . TRBJ2-1 TRBV6-5
TGCAGTGCACCTTTTCAGGGCGACGAGCAGTACTTC CSAPFQGDEQYF few . TRBJ2-7 TRBV20-1
TGTGCCAGCCGCTTGGGGACACTGAACACTGAAGCTTTCTTT CASRLGTLNTEAFF few . TRBJ1-1 TRBV3-1